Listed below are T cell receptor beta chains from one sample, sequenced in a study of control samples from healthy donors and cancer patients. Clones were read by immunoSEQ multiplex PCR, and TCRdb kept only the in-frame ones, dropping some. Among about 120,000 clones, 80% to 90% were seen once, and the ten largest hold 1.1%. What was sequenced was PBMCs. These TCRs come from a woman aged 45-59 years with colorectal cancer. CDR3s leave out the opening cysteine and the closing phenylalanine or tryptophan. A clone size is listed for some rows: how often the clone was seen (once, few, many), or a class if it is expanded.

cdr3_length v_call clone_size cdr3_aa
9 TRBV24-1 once ATSDRNEQF
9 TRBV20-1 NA SASDTGELF
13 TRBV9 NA ASSVFDSEDYGYT
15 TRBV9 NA ASSAERPGTQRETQY
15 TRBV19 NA ASSRTGTLRGNQPQH
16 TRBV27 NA ASSLSVLTSGSTDTQY
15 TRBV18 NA ASSPIAGALTNEKLF
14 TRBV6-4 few ASSKQGARSTGELF
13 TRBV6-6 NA ASSDQVPGGTEAF
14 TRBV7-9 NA ASSSLGVHGGLEQY
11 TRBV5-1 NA ASSLDRDQPQH
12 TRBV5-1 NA ASMPGYSNTEAF
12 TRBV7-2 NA ASSWQGRTDTQY
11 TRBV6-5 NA ASSPPGGDTQY
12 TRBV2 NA ASSEQGSNQPQH
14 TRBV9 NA ASSIGLAGAADTQY
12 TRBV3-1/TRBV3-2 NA ASSPRTGGFGYT
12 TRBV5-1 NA ASSLGRGNEKLF
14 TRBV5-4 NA ASSVPGQGANTEAF
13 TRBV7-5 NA VRSLEGKSNQPQH
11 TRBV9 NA ASSVGPGPEAF
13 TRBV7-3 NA ASSFSPTSTDTQY
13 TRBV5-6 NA ASQNSIRGSHGYT
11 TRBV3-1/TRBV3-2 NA ASSQGPGAEAF
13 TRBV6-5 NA ASSYSGSVGHGYT
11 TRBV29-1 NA SVSRGPYNEQF
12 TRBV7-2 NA ASSPSGGPYEQY
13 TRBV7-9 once ASSLMGRRNTEAF
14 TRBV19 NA ASSIGGGNSNQPQH
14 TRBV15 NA ATSKGDRGWQETQY
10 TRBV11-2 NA ASSRQNTEAF
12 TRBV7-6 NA ASSDSGPGNTIY
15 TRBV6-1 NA ASSGGPGGWISYEQY
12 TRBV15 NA ATSRSIGGYGYT
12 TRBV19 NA ASSIDGRLGGYT
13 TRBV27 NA ASSAPGGWNTEAF
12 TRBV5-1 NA ASSLGPANEKLF
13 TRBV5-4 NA ASRLDRGPNYGYT
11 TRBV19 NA ASSIRGNQPQH
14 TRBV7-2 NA ASSLDRGMVGTEAF
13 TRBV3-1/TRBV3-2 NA ASSQEDRGRTEAF
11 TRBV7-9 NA ASSYRVGTEAF
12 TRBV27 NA ASREGPGGRVQY
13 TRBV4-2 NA ASAVLAGVAGELF
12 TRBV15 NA ATSWAGMNTEAF
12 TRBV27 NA ASSLGGTGEKLF
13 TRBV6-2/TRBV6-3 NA ASSYSPSGEETQY
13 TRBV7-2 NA ASSDYRGPNYGYT
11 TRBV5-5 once ASSDRQGLSAF
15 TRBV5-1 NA ASSLGGRLSGANVLT
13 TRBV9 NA ASSPRTSGYNEQF
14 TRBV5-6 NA ASSSLGGSSQETQY
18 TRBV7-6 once ASSSAPTSGGPKYTDTQY
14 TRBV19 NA ASSPPYVGSHPGYT
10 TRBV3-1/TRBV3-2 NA ASSQWDTEAF